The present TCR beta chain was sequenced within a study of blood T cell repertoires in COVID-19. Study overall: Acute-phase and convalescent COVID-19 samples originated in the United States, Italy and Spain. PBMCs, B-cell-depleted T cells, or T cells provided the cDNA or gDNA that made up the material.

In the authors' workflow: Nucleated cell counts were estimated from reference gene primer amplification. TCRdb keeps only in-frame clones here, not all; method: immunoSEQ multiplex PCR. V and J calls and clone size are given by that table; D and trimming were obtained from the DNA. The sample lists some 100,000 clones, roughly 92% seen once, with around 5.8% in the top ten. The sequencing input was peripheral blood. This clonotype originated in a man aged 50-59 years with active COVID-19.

Here the CDR3 reads CASRPGQGSYQPQHF. The CDR3 DNA follows: TGTGCCAGCAGACCGGGACAGGGCTCATATCAGCCCCAGCATTTT. The V call is TRBV6-5, the J call TRBJ1-5; 9 nucleotides match TRBD1. Germline V gives CDR1 MNHEY, CDR2 SVGAGI. J was trimmed by 5 bases and V by 6 bases; bases with no gene match: 8. The CDR3 sequence is 15 residues long.